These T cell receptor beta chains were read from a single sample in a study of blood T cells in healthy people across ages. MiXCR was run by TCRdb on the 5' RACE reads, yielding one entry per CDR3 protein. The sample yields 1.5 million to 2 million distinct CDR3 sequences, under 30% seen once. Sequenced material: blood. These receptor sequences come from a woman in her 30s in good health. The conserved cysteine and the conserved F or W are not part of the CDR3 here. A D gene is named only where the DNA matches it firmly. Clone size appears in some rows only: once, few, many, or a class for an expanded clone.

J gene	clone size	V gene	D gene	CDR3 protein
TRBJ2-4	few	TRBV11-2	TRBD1	ASSFRGLGRGHIQY
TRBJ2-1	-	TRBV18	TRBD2	ASSPPAGGNYNEQF
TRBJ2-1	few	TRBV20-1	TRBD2	SARRAGGNEQF
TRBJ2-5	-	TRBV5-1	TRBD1	ANKGATPYNEQY
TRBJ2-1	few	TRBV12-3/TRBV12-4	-	ASSSDLLNNEQF
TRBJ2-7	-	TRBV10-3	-	AIRTGPSYEQY
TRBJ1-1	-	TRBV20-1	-	SASAGVNTEAF
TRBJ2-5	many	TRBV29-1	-	SLLGSADTQY
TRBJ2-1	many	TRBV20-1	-	SAYSGEQF
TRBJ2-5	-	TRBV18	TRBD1	ASSPPDRAETQY
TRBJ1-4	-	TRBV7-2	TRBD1	ASSLVGTAFEKLF
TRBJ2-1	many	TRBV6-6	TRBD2	ATGTSGTEQF
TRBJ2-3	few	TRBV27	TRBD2	ASSSYLAGESTDTQY
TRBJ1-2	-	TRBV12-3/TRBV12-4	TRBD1	ATKRGQGTSGCT
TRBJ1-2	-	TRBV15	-	ATNQGYNYGYT
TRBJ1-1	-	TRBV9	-	ASSVTTRLAEAF
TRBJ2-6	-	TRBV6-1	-	ASSGGTPRGGANVRT
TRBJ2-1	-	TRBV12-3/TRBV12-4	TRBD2	ASSRASGGNEQF
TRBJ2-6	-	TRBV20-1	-	SAGEVGAGANVLT
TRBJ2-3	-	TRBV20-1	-	SASTAGPTDTQY
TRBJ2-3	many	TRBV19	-	ASSQTRADTQY
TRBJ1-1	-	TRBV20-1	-	SADESLEAF
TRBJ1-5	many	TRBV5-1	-	ASSLGRGNQPQH
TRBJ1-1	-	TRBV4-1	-	ASSQVLGVHTEAF
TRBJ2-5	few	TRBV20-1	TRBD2	SGEVAGVETQY
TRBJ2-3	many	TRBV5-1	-	ASSLPEDTQY
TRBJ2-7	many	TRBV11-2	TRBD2	ASSNLPGLAGVEY
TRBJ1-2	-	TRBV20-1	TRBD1	SATIPGQGPISYT
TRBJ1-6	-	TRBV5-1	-	ASSLAARGSSPLH
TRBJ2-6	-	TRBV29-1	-	SVEGGSGASVLT
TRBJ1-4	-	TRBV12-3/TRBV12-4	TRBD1	ASSFKTGEYEKLF
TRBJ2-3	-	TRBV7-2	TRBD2	ASSFTSGASTDTQY
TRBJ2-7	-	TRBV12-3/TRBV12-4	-	ASSTERLSSYEQY
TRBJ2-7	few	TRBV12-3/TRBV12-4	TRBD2	ASSPGRGVAYEQY
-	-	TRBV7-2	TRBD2	ASSASGSPENEQY
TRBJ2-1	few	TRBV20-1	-	SANRGPSYNEQF
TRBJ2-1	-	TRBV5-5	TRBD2	ASSLVASGGLYNEQF
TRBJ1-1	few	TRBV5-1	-	ASSLDGSPGVTEAF
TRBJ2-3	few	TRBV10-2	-	ASSGSSGTDTQY
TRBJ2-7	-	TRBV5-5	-	ASSWLSDTYEQY
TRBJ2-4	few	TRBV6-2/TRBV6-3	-	ASSYSGWTNNEQY
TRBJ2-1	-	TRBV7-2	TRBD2	ASSRLAGVETNEQF
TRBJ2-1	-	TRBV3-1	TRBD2	ASSPTSGGANEQC
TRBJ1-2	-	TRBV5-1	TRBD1	ASSTGQTNYGYT
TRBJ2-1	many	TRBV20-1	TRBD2	SAVRLAGYNEQF
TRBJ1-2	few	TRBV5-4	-	ASSLTGYNYGYT
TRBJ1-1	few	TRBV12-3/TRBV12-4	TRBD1	ASSPGTGGLMRKEAF
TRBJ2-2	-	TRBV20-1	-	SARDESKNTGELF
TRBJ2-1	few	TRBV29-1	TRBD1	SVDLGQGDNEQF
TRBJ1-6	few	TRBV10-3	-	AIREGYNSPLH
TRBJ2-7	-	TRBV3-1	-	ASSQDGDGVYEQY